These T cell receptor beta chains were read from a single sample in a study of blood T cell repertoires in COVID-19. Measured with immunoSEQ multiplex PCR; TCRdb has only the in-frame clones, and not every one. The sample holds about 120,000 clones, over 80% seen once. Sequencing was carried out using PBMCs or T cells enriched from blood (not recorded which). These receptors were collected from a woman in her 30s who had recovered from COVID-19. CDR3s include the opening cysteine and the closing phenylalanine or tryptophan. A D gene is named only where the DNA matches it firmly. Not every row has a clone size; where given, it reads once, few, many or a size class.

size,J,V,D,DNA,CDR3
-,TRBJ1-5,TRBV6-2/TRBV6-3,-,TGTGCCAGCAGCTCGAACACGGGGTATAGCAATCAGCCCCAGCATTTT,CASSSNTGYSNQPQHF
-,TRBJ1-4,TRBV25-1,-,TGTGCCAGCAGTGATAGGGGTACGTCAACTAATGAAAAACTGTTTTTT,CASSDRGTSTNEKLFF
-,TRBJ2-3,TRBV7-9,-,TGTGCCAGCAGCCCGGGTAAATCGCCAGATACGCAGTATTTT,CASSPGKSPDTQYF
few,TRBJ1-6,TRBV7-8,TRBD1,TGTGCCAGCAGCTTAGCCGACAGGGATCAACCCCCGGGTCCACCCCTCCACTTT,CASSLADRDQPPGPPLHF
-,TRBJ1-4,TRBV6-5,-,TGTGCCAGCAGTTACTCGAGCCCAGGGTATGGTGAAAAACTGTTTTTT,CASSYSSPGYGEKLFF
-,TRBJ2-7,TRBV11-1,-,TGTGCCAGCAGCTTGTCGCGAGTCATTTCCTACGAGCAGTACTTC,CASSLSRVISYEQYF
-,TRBJ2-5,TRBV4-1,-,TGCGCCAGCAGCCCCCCAGGGGAGGGGGAGACCCAGTACTTC,CASSPPGEGETQYF
-,TRBJ2-6,TRBV27,-,TGTGCCAGCAGTTTGGTGCAGGGCCTTTTTACTGGGGCCAACGTCCTGACTTTC,CASSLVQGLFTGANVLTF
-,TRBJ2-7,TRBV7-2,-,TGTGCCAGCAGCTACCAGGGAAGCCAGTACTTC,CASSYQGSQYF
-,TRBJ2-5,TRBV19,TRBD2,TGTGCCAGTAGTATTGGGGGGGTAAGCACTGTGGAGACCCAGTACTTC,CASSIGGVSTVETQYF
-,TRBJ2-2,TRBV24-1,TRBD2,TGTGCCACCAGTGATCTAAGCGGGGAAACCGGGGAGCTGTTTTTT,CATSDLSGETGELFF
once,TRBJ2-2,TRBV7-6,-,TGTGCCAGCAGCTTAACCGGAGAGAACACCGGGGAGCTGTTTTTT,CASSLTGENTGELFF
-,TRBJ2-2,TRBV30,TRBD2,TGTGCCTGGACCTTAGCGGGAGGCACCGGGGAGCTGTTTTTT,CAWTLAGGTGELFF
once,TRBJ2-7,TRBV6-2/TRBV6-3,TRBD1,TGTGCCAGCAGTCCCCGGACAGGGGGAGAGGAGATCTACGAGCAGTACTTC,CASSPRTGGEEIYEQYF
once,TRBJ1-1,TRBV14,-,TGTGCCAGCAGCCGTCGGAGCACTGAAGCTTTCTTT,CASSRRSTEAFF
few,TRBJ2-3,TRBV7-2,-,TGTGCCAGCAGCTTAGTAGTTGTCAACACAGATACGCAGTATTTT,CASSLVVVNTDTQYF
once,TRBJ1-5,TRBV19,-,TGTGCCACCACACCATTCTCCGGGACTCCGAATCAGCCCCAGCATTTT,CATTPFSGTPNQPQHF
once,TRBJ2-7,TRBV30,TRBD2,TGTGCCTGGAGTGTCCGGACTAGCGGAACCTACGAGCAGTACTTC,CAWSVRTSGTYEQYF
-,TRBJ1-6,TRBV11-2,TRBD1,TGTGCCAGCAGGCATACAGGGGGCTTTGATTCACCCCTCCACTTT,CASRHTGGFDSPLHF
-,TRBJ1-5,TRBV19,-,TGTGCCAGTAGTATAATTTTCTTAGCCAGCAATCAGCCCCAGCATTTT,CASSIIFLASNQPQHF
-,TRBJ1-6,TRBV30,TRBD1,TGTGCCTGGAGAGCCGGGACAGGGTTTGGTTCACCCCCCCACTTT,CAWRAGTGFGSPPHF
-,TRBJ2-1,TRBV24-1,TRBD1,TGTGCCACCTCACAATCGGGACAGGGAACCTACAATGAGCAGTTCTTC,CATSQSGQGTYNEQFF
-,TRBJ2-3,TRBV9,TRBD2,TGTGCCAGCAGCGTAGCTGCGGGAGAAGATACGCAGTATTTT,CASSVAAGEDTQYF
-,TRBJ2-6,TRBV28,-,TGTGCCAGCGGCCCCGGGGGGCGGGCCTCTGGGGCCAACGTCCTGACTTTC,CASGPGGRASGANVLTF
-,TRBJ2-2,TRBV24-1,TRBD1,TGTGCCACCAGTGATCCGACGGGACAGGGGAACACCGGGGAGCTGTTTTTT,CATSDPTGQGNTGELFF
-,TRBJ2-1,TRBV7-2,TRBD2,TGTGCCAGCAGCCCCTTCAGCGGGGCCTACAATGAGCAGTTCTTC,CASSPFSGAYNEQFF
-,TRBJ2-1,TRBV6-5,TRBD2,TGTGCCAGCAGTTCCGGCGGGGGCTCCTACAATGAGCAGTTCTTC,CASSSGGGSYNEQFF
-,TRBJ2-1,TRBV28,TRBD1,TGTGCCAGCCAAAAGGGGGCTCCAGCTACCAATGAGCAGTTCTTC,CASQKGAPATNEQFF
once,TRBJ1-5,TRBV25-1,-,TGTGCCAGCGGGGACTCTAGCAATCAGCCCCAGCATTTT,CASGDSSNQPQHF
-,TRBJ2-7,TRBV29-1,TRBD1,TGCAGCGTTGGGGGGACAGGGGCGCAGGGCGAGCAGTACTTC,CSVGGTGAQGEQYF
-,TRBJ2-7,TRBV6-5,-,TGTGCCAGCAGTTACTTAGACAGTTTCTCCTACGAGCAGTACTTC,CASSYLDSFSYEQYF
-,TRBJ2-2,TRBV5-1,-,TGCGCCAGCAGCGACCCGGGCGGGGAGCTGTTTTTT,CASSDPGGELFF
once,TRBJ2-1,TRBV15,TRBD2,TGTGCCACCAGCAGAGATAGGTTTCGGGCGGGAGGGTCGGATGAGCAGTTCTTC,CATSRDRFRAGGSDEQFF
-,TRBJ1-2,TRBV28,-,TGTGCCAGCAGTACCCCTTCAGGGTTGGATAACTATGGCTACACCTTC,CASSTPSGLDNYGYTF
-,TRBJ1-1,TRBV27,-,TGTGCCAGCAGGAGGGTCGACGACACTGAAGCTTTCTTT,CASRRVDDTEAFF
-,TRBJ2-3,TRBV5-6,TRBD2,TGTGCCAGCACCCACAACGGGGGGGGGACGGATACGCAGTATTTT,CASTHNGGGTDTQYF
-,TRBJ2-5,TRBV5-8,TRBD2,TGTGCCAGCAGATTACTAGCGCACCCCCAGTACTTC,CASRLLAHPQYF
-,TRBJ2-7,TRBV5-5,TRBD1,TGTGCCAGCAGCCCGGGACAGGGGCGCTCCTACGAGCAGTACTTC,CASSPGQGRSYEQYF
-,TRBJ2-7,TRBV6-2/TRBV6-3,-,TGTGCCAGCAGTACAAACGGGGAGACCTACGAGCAGTACTTC,CASSTNGETYEQYF
-,TRBJ2-2,TRBV6-5,-,TGTGCCAGCAAAAGGGAGAAAAGCACCGGGGAGCTGTTTTTT,CASKREKSTGELFF
-,TRBJ2-7,TRBV7-6,-,TGTGCCAGCAGCGCCCCCTTCGGCGAGCAGTACTTC,CASSAPFGEQYF
once,TRBJ2-3,TRBV5-1,TRBD2,TGCGCCAGTACTAGCGGAAGGCCCACAGATACGCAGTATTTT,CASTSGRPTDTQYF
-,TRBJ1-5,TRBV28,-,TGTGCCAGCAGTCTAGTTCGTGGCAGCCGTAGCAATCAGCCCCAGCATTTT,CASSLVRGSRSNQPQHF
-,TRBJ1-2,TRBV7-2,TRBD1,TGTGCCAGCAGCTTTCCACAGGGGGCGCGTTATGGCTACACCTTC,CASSFPQGARYGYTF
-,TRBJ2-7,TRBV5-1,TRBD1,TGCGCCAGCAGCTTGGCAACCGGGACAGGGTTGTACGAGCAGTACTTC,CASSLATGTGLYEQYF
-,TRBJ1-6,TRBV19,TRBD1,TGTGCCAGTAGTACCGTTGGGACAGGGCATTCACCCCTCCACTTT,CASSTVGTGHSPLHF
-,TRBJ1-2,TRBV28,-,TGTGCCAGCAGTCCCCCCCGGGGAGTCTATGGCTACACCTTC,CASSPPRGVYGYTF
many,TRBJ1-3,TRBV5-8,-,TGTGCCAGCAGCTTGGGGACTGTTCTCTCTGGAAACACCATATATTTT,CASSLGTVLSGNTIYF
-,TRBJ2-2,TRBV3-1/TRBV3-2,-,TGTGCCAGCAGCCAAGGACTAGACACCGGGGAGCTGTTTTTT,CASSQGLDTGELFF
-,TRBJ2-1,TRBV19,-,TGTGCCAGTAGTATTAGGTGGGAGAGCTCCTACAATGAGCAGTTCTTC,CASSIRWESSYNEQFF
-,TRBJ2-1,TRBV29-1,-,TGCAGCGTGCCCGACGGCTGGCGGGCTTCCTACAATGAGCAGTTCTTC,CSVPDGWRASYNEQFF
-,TRBJ2-7,TRBV9,TRBD2,TGTGCCAGCAGCGTAGGGGGACTAGCGTACGAGCAGTACTTC,CASSVGGLAYEQYF
-,TRBJ2-2,TRBV5-8,-,TGTGCCAGCAGCCCAAGGACGGGGGGCTCTAGTGCCGGGGAGCTGTTTTTT,CASSPRTGGSSAGELFF
-,TRBJ1-1,TRBV2,-,TGTGCCAGCAGTGAATTGAGGGCTAACACTGAAGCTTTCTTT,CASSELRANTEAFF
-,TRBJ2-1,TRBV27,TRBD2,TGTGCCAGCAGCCTAAGACTAGCGGGACGGTCCTACAATGAGCAGTTCTTC,CASSLRLAGRSYNEQFF